This record concerns one T cell receptor (beta chain) sequence. Original handling: Amplification from reference gene primers served as the basis for estimated nucleated cell counts. Using immunoSEQ multiplex PCR, the repertoire was profiled, and TCRdb retains in-frame clones only, with some absent. The DNA gave D and trimming, while V, J and clone size come from that table. The sample has roughly 70,000 clones, about 88% seen once. The CDR3 extends over 13 amino acids. V lost 10 bases and J 1 base, leaving 12 bases between the germline ends. Germline V gene sequence: CDR1 LNHDA, CDR2 SQIVND (reference sequence). This record comes from a study of blood T cell repertoires in COVID-19.

Sequences were obtained from peripheral blood. The J gene is TRBJ2-3, the V gene TRBV19, with D possibly matching TRBD2 (6 bases). This clonotype originated in a man aged 65 to 85 with active COVID-19. Here the CDR3 DNA reads TGTGCCACCAGGAGGGTGGGCACAGATACGCAGTATTTT. As protein: CATRRVGTDTQYF.